The next 21 T cell receptor beta chains were all read from a single sample in a study of cytomegalovirus exposure and HLA in healthy donors. Sequencing used immunoSEQ multiplex PCR; TCRdb keeps in-frame clones, though not all of them. The table shows under 100,000 clones, with approximately 96% occurring only once. The sample comprised PBMCs. The receptors here all came from a man aged 18 to 29 in good health and CMV-seronegative.

This chain connects TRBV6-5 to TRBJ1-5, with 7 nucleotides matching TRBD1. The CDR3 extends over 15 amino acids. After removal of 4 bases from V and 1 base from J, the junction contained 4 bases not matched to a gene. Per germline, CDR1 MNHEY and CDR2 SVGAGI. This chain's CDR3 is CASSSDRMSNQPQHF. CDR3 nucleotides: TGTGCCAGCAGTTCGGACAGGATGAGCAATCAGCCCCAGCATTTT.

The chain couples TRBV6-5 to TRBJ2-7, with 9 bases that match TRBD2. CDR1 is MNHEY, CDR2 SVGAGI, per germline. CDR3 length: 14 residues. The trim removed 6 bases at V and 1 base at J, leaving 4 bases unmatched. CDR3 coding DNA: TGTGCCAGCAGAACTAGCGGGTCTTCCTACGAGCAGTACTTC. Its translation is CASRTSGSSYEQYF.

The chain has TRBV15 and TRBJ1-1; the D is unclear. V was trimmed by 0 bases and J by 3 bases, leaving 11 bases between them. Looked up from germline, CDR1 is LNHNV and CDR2 is YYDKDF (reference sequence). The CDR3 totals 15 residues. CDR3 sequence reads: CATSRDRGQYTEAFF. CDR3 DNA sequence: TGTGCCACCAGCAGAGACCGCGGGCAGTACACTGAAGCTTTCTTT.

The rearrangement uses TRBV7-8 and TRBJ2-5; 9 nucleotides agree with TRBD1. CDR3 length: 16 residues. In germline, CDR1 is SGHVS, CDR2 FQNEAQ. Trimming at V came to 1 base and at J to 4 bases, leaving 7 bases not matched to a gene. The CDR3 loop is CASSLGGTGQGETQYF. CDR3 in DNA: TGTGCCAGCAGCTTAGGTGGGACGGGACAGGGAGAGACCCAGTACTTC.

The chain joins TRBV5-5 to TRBJ1-2; no reliable D call. Germline V gene sequence: CDR1 SGHKS, CDR2 YYEKEE (reference sequence). This CDR3 contains 14 residues. V lost 1 base and J 1 base, leaving 8 bases between the germline ends. CDR3 sequence: CASSLPSLNYGYTF. CDR3 coding DNA: TGTGCCAGCAGCTTGCCCAGTCTTAACTATGGCTACACCTTC.

The V and J genes are TRBV28 and TRBJ2-7; D is possibly TRBD1 (5 bases). Germline V gene lookup returns CDR1 MDHEN and CDR2 SYDVKM. Trimming cost V 1 base and J 0 bases, with 16 bases left between them. The length of the CDR3 is 17 residues. The CDR3 here is CASSLFPAQGSSYEQYF. CDR3 DNA: TGTGCCAGCAGTTTATTTCCCGCGCAGGGCAGCTCCTACGAGCAGTACTTC. The whole variable domain, filled in from reference TRBV28 and TRBJ2-7, reads DVKVTQSSRYLVKRTGEKVFLECVQDMDHENMFWYRQDPGLGLRLIYFSYDVKMKEKGDIPEGYSVSREKKERFSLILESASTNQTSMYLCASSLFPAQGSSYEQYFGPGTRLTVT.

This chain joins TRBV6-1 and TRBJ2-7; 10 nucleotides match TRBD2. Trimming at V came to 9 bases and at J to 2 bases, leaving 7 bases not matched to a gene. The CDR3 runs to 14 residues. Germline CDR1 is MNHNS and CDR2 is SASEGT. The CDR3 DNA sequence: TGTGCCAGTTGGGGACTAGCGAAGGCCTACGAGCAGTACTTC. It is translated as CASWGLAKAYEQYF.

This chain uses TRBV28 with TRBJ2-7; 7 bases line up with TRBD1. J lost 5 bases, V lost 6 bases, and 7 bases had no gene match. CDR1 is MDHEN, CDR2 SYDVKM, per germline. This CDR3 is built from 13 residues. CDR3 sequence reads: CASRTLTGDEQYF. CDR3 bases: TGTGCCAGCAGGACCCTCACAGGGGACGAGCAGTACTTC.

The chain combines TRBV5-1 with TRBJ2-3; 11 bases are shared with TRBD2. The CDR3 covers 16 residues. Per the germline V gene, CDR1 is SGHRS and CDR2 is YFSETQ. The V segment lost 4 bases and the J segment 6 bases; nucleotides outside the gene matches: 10. The CDR3 DNA is TGCGCCAGCAGCATAGGGACTAGCGGTATCGGGGATACGCAGTATTTT. It specifies CASSIGTSGIGDTQYF.

The J gene is TRBJ1-3, the V gene TRBV10-2; TRBD1 matches 10 bases. The CDR3 runs 18 residues. The J segment lost 2 bases and the V segment lost 8 bases, leaving 15 bases of the junction unmatched. The germline V gene encodes CDR1 WSHSY and CDR2 SAAADI. CDR3 sequence: CASSGTGALTGPGNTIYF. The CDR3 nucleotides read TGCGCCAGCTCTGGGACAGGGGCGCTCACAGGGCCTGGAAACACCATATATTTT.

The chain uses TRBV27 and TRBJ1-2; D gene unclear. Trimming removed 6 bases at V and 2 bases at J, with 10 bases between. The CDR3 contains 13 residues. Looked up from germline, CDR1 is MNHEY and CDR2 is SMNVEV (reference sequence). The CDR3 spells CASSPAGNYGYTF. The DNA for the CDR3 is TGTGCCAGCAGCCCCGCGGGGAACTATGGCTACACCTTC.

Regarding this clone: Distinct nucleotide sequences in the sample also encode this CDR3. V gene TRBV5-1 combines with J gene TRBJ1-1, with D uncertain. V was cut by 2 bases and J by 0 bases, with 5 bases left in between. Germline lookup yields CDR1 SGHRS and CDR2 YFSETQ. The CDR3 consists of 13 residues. CDR3 amino acids: CASSLTVNTEAFF. In DNA form, the CDR3 reads TGCGCCAGCAGCTTAACGGTGAACACTGAAGCTTTCTTT.

The gene calls are TRBV13 and TRBJ2-2, with a tentative D call TRBD2 (5 bases). Trimming took off 1 base at V and 4 bases at J, with 13 bases between the two ends. CDR3 length equals 16 residues. CDR1 is PRHDT and CDR2 is FYEKMQ in the germline V gene (reference sequence). CDR3 amino acids: CASSLVVRRTTGELFF. The CDR3 region has the DNA TGTGCCAGCAGCTTAGTCGTCAGGAGGACCACCGGGGAGCTGTTTTTT.

The chain couples TRBV7-9 to TRBJ2-7, with 15 bases that match TRBD2. V was clipped by 5 bases and J by 4 bases; unmatched bases: 0. CDR3 size: 14 residues. CDR1 and CDR2 (germline): SEHNR, FQNEAQ (reference sequence). Written as DNA, the CDR3 is TGTGCCAGCAGCGGGACTAGCGGGAGGTACGAGCAGTACTTC. Residues: CASSGTSGRYEQYF.

In nucleotides, the CDR3 is TGTGCCAGCATCTCCACGGCGGTTTCGCAGCCGGGTGCTTTCTTT. Translated, it gives CASISTAVSQPGAFF. V usage is TRBV28 and J usage is TRBJ1-1; no reliable D call. Between the trimmed V and J ends, which lost 7 bases and 11 bases, there was a span of 26 bases. The CDR3 contains 15 residues. Germline CDR1 MDHEN, CDR2 SYDVKM.

The gene calls are TRBV25-1 and TRBJ2-2, with TRBD2 matching 9 bases. Trimming cost V 6 bases and J 5 bases; bases outside gene matches: 13. Germline V gene lookup returns CDR1 MGHDK and CDR2 SYGVNS. The CDR3 covers 17 residues. The CDR3 protein is CASRIEIAGVGTGELFF. The CDR3 nucleotides read TGTGCCAGCAGGATAGAAATAGCGGGAGTCGGAACCGGGGAGCTGTTTTTT.

In this sample, this clone turned up once. The chain joins TRBV4-1 to TRBJ2-7, with 8 bases that match TRBD1. This CDR3 comprises 16 residues. The V gene's germline CDR1 is MGHRA and CDR2 YSYEKL. J was trimmed by 4 bases and V by 1 base; bases with no gene match: 9. In DNA form, the CDR3 reads TGCGCCAGCAGCCAAGTCTGGACAGGGCGACCTTACGAGCAGTACTTC. This encodes CASSQVWTGRPYEQYF.

The V call is TRBV10-3, the J call TRBJ2-7; 7 bases match TRBD1. V dropped 4 bases and J dropped 5; count of bases not matched to a gene: 8. This CDR3 has 14 residues. Germline values: CDR1 ENHRY, CDR2 SYGVKD. The DNA for the CDR3 is TGTGCCATCAGTGTTGGCAGGGGGAGCCACGAGCAGTACTTC. This translates into CAISVGRGSHEQYF.

The rearrangement joins TRBV19 to TRBJ1-1; 10 bases match TRBD1. Looked up from germline, CDR1 is LNHDA and CDR2 is SQIVND (reference sequence). The CDR3 is 16 residues long. J gave up 0 bases and V 3 bases, and 4 bases lay outside the gene matches. CDR3: CASSIGTGAMNTEAFF. CDR3 coding DNA: TGTGCCAGTAGTATTGGGACAGGGGCCATGAACACTGAAGCTTTCTTT.

V and J are TRBV27 and TRBJ2-7; the match to TRBD1 covers 10 bases. Germline trimming cut 6 bases from V and 6 bases from J; bases unmatched to any gene: 14. This CDR3 has 16 amino acids. Germline V gene lookup returns CDR1 MNHEY and CDR2 SMNVEV (reference sequence). CDR3 region: CASSPLSGQGIGEQYF. CDR3 bases: TGTGCCAGCAGCCCTCTTTCGGGACAGGGGATAGGCGAGCAGTACTTC.

This clone has just one count. This rearrangement joins TRBV18 to TRBJ1-1, with TRBD1 matching 10 bases. The CDR3 is 14 amino acids. Germline CDR1 is KGHSH and CDR2 is LQKENI. After removal of 10 bases from V and 4 bases from J, the junction contained 9 bases not matched to a gene. CDR3 loop: CATAWTGGFTEAFF. Written as DNA, the CDR3 is TGTGCCACCGCATGGACAGGGGGTTTCACTGAAGCTTTCTTT.